This T cell receptor (beta chain) was captured by sequencing in a study of human T cells and chemical hapten exposure. Trimming took off 1 base at V and 2 bases at J, with 6 bases between the two ends. Germline assignment: CDR1 GTSNPN and CDR2 SVGIG (reference sequence). This CDR3 comprises 12 residues. Documented time point: patch test 2, 6 weeks after DPC sensitization. Treatment given: therapeutic diphenylcyclopropenone sensitization with weekly scalp DPC. TCRdb reprocessed the RACE reads via MiXCR and lists one record per CDR3 protein. The table records approximately 97,000 distinct CDR3 sequences, roughly an eighth of them present only once.

This sequence was found in a middle-aged woman with alopecia areata. Some clones in this sample may be carry-over from other donors' samples. This sequence joins TRBV30 and TRBJ2-7; D not resolved. The specimen was whole blood, collected in connection with sensitization to the hapten diphenylcyclopropenone (DPC). CDR3 region: CAWSGDTYEQYF. CDR3 DNA sequence: TGTGCCTGGAGTGGGGATACCTACGAGCAGTACTTC.